The 19 T cell receptor beta chains listed next were all sequenced from one sample in a study of blood T cell repertoires in COVID-19. Some clones are missing from TCRdb's copy, which holds only in-frame ones; the method was immunoSEQ multiplex PCR. Of over 200,000 clones listed, less than 90% were seen once; the top ten hold 3.5% to 4.5%. Sample: peripheral blood. The receptors derive from a man aged 55 to 70 who had recovered from COVID-19.

The chain couples TRBV6-4 to TRBJ2-2; possibly TRBD2 for D (6 bases). The CDR3 runs 15 residues. CDR1 and CDR2 from the germline V gene are MRHNA and SNTAGT. Trimming pared 6 bases from V and 1 base from J, leaving 12 bases between. The CDR3, as DNA: TGTGCCAGCAGCCTCGGGCGGGGGAACACCGGGGAGCTGTTTTTT. It is translated as CASSLGRGNTGELFF.

The CDR3 here is CASSREKGTDTQYF. The CDR3, as DNA: TGCGCCAGCAGCCGGGAGAAAGGTACAGATACGCAGTATTTT. The V call is TRBV5-1, the J call TRBJ2-3; tentative D call: TRBD2 (6 bases). The CDR3 length is 14 residues. Germline-derived CDR1 and CDR2 are SGHRS and YFSETQ. Trimming stripped 4 bases from V and 3 bases from J, with 12 bases between.

The rearrangement joins TRBV11-2 to TRBJ2-3; tentatively, D is TRBD2 (5 bases). The CDR3 extends over 16 amino acids. Trimming took off 1 base at V and 4 bases at J, with 15 bases between the two ends. Germline V gene data show CDR1 as SGHAT and CDR2 as FQNNGV. As DNA, the CDR3 is TGTGCCAGCAGCTTAGCGTCTAGAGGGCTCGCAGATACGCAGTATTTT. This codes for CASSLASRGLADTQYF. Variable domain in full (rest from reference TRBV11-2 and TRBJ2-3): EAGVAQSPRYKIIEKRQSVAFWCNPISGHATLYWYQQILGQGPKLLIQFQNNGVVDDSQLPKDRFSAERLKGVDSTLKIQPAKLEDSAVYLCASSLASRGLADTQYFGPGTRLTVL.

The V and J genes are TRBV29-1 and TRBJ2-7; 9 bases are shared with TRBD1. The germline V gene has CDR1 SQVTM and CDR2 ANQGSEA. V gave up 2 bases and J gave up 7 bases; unmatched junction bases: 9. CDR3 length: 14 residues. For the CDR3, the DNA is TGCAGCGTTGAACTACAGGGGGCGCCGGGGGAGCAGTACTTC. It translates to CSVELQGAPGEQYF.

Written as DNA, the CDR3 is TGTGCCAGCAGCTTAGTGGGGGGAAAAGAGGATGGCTACACCTTC. It encodes CASSLVGGKEDGYTF. The chain couples TRBV11-2 to TRBJ1-2, with D tentatively TRBD1 (5 bases). The ends were cut back, 1 base at V and 6 bases at J, with 15 bases in the middle. This CDR3 is built from 15 residues. CDR1 and CDR2 from the germline V gene are SGHAT and FQNNGV.

J is TRBJ2-2 and V is TRBV3-1 (or the pseudogene TRBV3-2); D might be TRBD2 (6 bases). The V gene lost 6 bases and the J gene lost 4 bases, with 12 bases spanning the gap. Per the germline V gene, CDR1 is LGHDT and CDR2 is YNNKEL (reference sequence). This CDR3 is 14 amino acids long. In nucleotides, the CDR3 is TGTGCCAGCAGTCTTATGGGAGGCACCGGGGAGCTGTTTTTT. Translating it yields CASSLMGGTGELFF.

The V and J genes are TRBV18 and TRBJ1-2, with D perhaps TRBD1 (6 bases). The germline V and J ends were trimmed by 3 bases and 0 bases, with 14 bases remaining between them. The CDR3 is 16 amino acids. Looked up from germline, CDR1 is KGHSH and CDR2 is LQKENI. The CDR3 bases are TGTGCCAGCTCACCTTACCCCGACAGGCCTAACTATGGCTACACCTTC. It encodes CASSPYPDRPNYGYTF.

V usage is TRBV6-2 or TRBV6-3 and J usage is TRBJ1-1; D call uncertain. From germline, CDR1 is MNHEY and CDR2 SVGEGT. Trimming removed 6 bases at V and 1 base at J, with 15 bases between. There are 15 residues in the CDR3. The CDR3 region is CASSPAHSGNTEAFF. CDR3 coding DNA: TGTGCCAGCAGCCCCGCGCACTCAGGGAACACTGAAGCTTTCTTT.

The V gene is TRBV24-1, the J gene TRBJ2-1; D perhaps matches TRBD2 (6 bases). This CDR3 has 19 residues. The germline V and J ends were trimmed by 4 bases and 5 bases, with 26 bases remaining between them. Per the germline V gene, CDR1 is KGHDR and CDR2 is SFDVKD. The CDR3 loop is CATSEGKLDPKRRDNEQFF. In nucleotides, the CDR3 is TGTGCCACCAGTGAGGGTAAACTAGATCCAAAAAGGAGGGACAATGAGCAGTTCTTC.

V gene TRBV25-1 combines with J gene TRBJ2-5; 10 bases line up with TRBD2. This CDR3 has 15 residues. Germline V lookup: CDR1 MGHDK, CDR2 SYGVNS. The V segment lost 3 bases and the J segment 5 bases; nucleotides outside the gene matches: 6. CDR3 DNA: TGTGCCAGCAGTGATGTTAGCGGGGGGCAGGAGACCCAGTACTTC. It codes for CASSDVSGGQETQYF.

The V call is TRBV25-1, the J call TRBJ1-2; D ambiguous. Between the trimmed V and J ends, which lost 6 bases and 1 base, there was a span of 12 bases. From germline, CDR1 is MGHDK and CDR2 SYGVNS. This CDR3 contains 14 residues. The CDR3 DNA reads as TGTGCCAGCAGCGGGATTGGCTTTAACTATGGCTACACCTTC. This gives the protein CASSGIGFNYGYTF.

The chain is built from TRBV9 and TRBJ2-3, with D tentatively TRBD2 (5 bases). Germline V gene lookup returns CDR1 SGDLS and CDR2 YYNGEE. The CDR3 contains 15 residues. Trimming cost V 0 bases and J 1 base, with 9 bases left between them. CDR3 sequence: CASSVASIGTDTQYF. The CDR3 DNA follows: TGTGCCAGCAGCGTAGCTAGCATCGGCACAGATACGCAGTATTTT.

This clone was counted between two and nine times. This specimen includes other DNA sequences encoding the same CDR3. The chain carries TRBV7-9 and TRBJ1-2; 7 bases are a match to TRBD1. With 5 bases clipped from V and 5 bases from J, the junction kept 5 bases outside the gene matches. The CDR3 totals 13 residues. Per the germline V gene, CDR1 is SEHNR and CDR2 is FQNEAQ (reference sequence). The CDR3 nucleotides read TGTGCCAGCAGCCTCGGGACAGTTTATGGCTACACCTTC. It encodes CASSLGTVYGYTF.

This rearrangement joins TRBV28 to TRBJ1-1, with D uncertain. Germline values: CDR1 MDHEN, CDR2 SYDVKM. This CDR3 region has 13 residues. V lost 5 bases to trimming and J lost 4 bases, with 11 bases between them. Here the CDR3 DNA reads TGTGCCAGCAGTACACCCCCAATCACTGAAGCTTTCTTT. Amino acid sequence: CASSTPPITEAFF.

The chain carries TRBV3-1 (or the pseudogene TRBV3-2) and TRBJ2-1; 10 bases align to TRBD2. The CDR3 has 16 residues. Trimming removed 5 bases from V and 6 bases from J; junction bases left unmatched: 10. Germline CDR1 reads LGHDT; CDR2 reads YNNKEL (reference sequence). The CDR3 DNA sequence: TGTGCCAGCAGCGTATATCAGCGGGGGGGCATCAATGAGCAGTTCTTC. Translating it yields CASSVYQRGGINEQFF.

The rearrangement links TRBV5-1 to TRBJ2-5; TRBD1 matches 8 bases. The V gene's germline CDR1 is SGHRS and CDR2 YFSETQ. CDR3 length: 14 residues. V was clipped by 8 bases and J by 5 bases; unmatched bases: 11. The CDR3 nucleotides read TGCGCCAGTGCCGGGCAGGGGGCATCGGAGACCCAGTACTTC. Translated: CASAGQGASETQYF.

This chain links TRBV4-1 with TRBJ2-3; D unclear. The V gene's germline CDR1 is MGHRA and CDR2 YSYEKL. The ends were cut back, 1 base at V and 6 bases at J, with 14 bases in the middle. This CDR3 region has 15 residues. The CDR3 DNA follows: TGCGCCAGCAGCCAAGCCCGGTTAACCGCGGATACGCAGTATTTT. This sequence encodes CASSQARLTADTQYF.

This chain uses TRBV6-2 or TRBV6-3 with TRBJ2-5; 13 nucleotides agree with TRBD2. This CDR3 comprises 16 residues. Germline assignment: CDR1 MNHEY and CDR2 SVGEGT. Trimming cost V 5 bases and J 6 bases; bases outside gene matches: 9. In DNA form, the CDR3 reads TGTGCCAGCAGTATGGCGACTAGCGGGGGGAAGAAGACCCAGTACTTC. This translates into CASSMATSGGKKTQYF.

This chain joins TRBV5-6 and TRBJ2-3; 7 bases are a match to TRBD2. Germline V gene lookup returns CDR1 SGHDT and CDR2 YYEEEE. V shed 7 bases and J 2 bases; nucleotides not matched to a gene: 4. The CDR3 runs to 13 residues. In DNA form, the CDR3 reads TGTGCCAGCTATAGCGGGTCCACAGATACGCAGTATTTT. It specifies CASYSGSTDTQYF.